This TCR beta chain was documented in a study of shared clonotypes between healthy human individuals. Terminally differentiated effector memory CD45RA+ cells were excluded by CCR7 positive selection of CD45RO-negative cells. About this clone itself: Its matching antigen is unknown. This CDR3 is also generated by other DNA sequences in the sample.

Study results and caveats: Tissue TCR repertoires likely differ from these blood-only repertoires. Deeper or shallower sequencing was expected to change how clonotypes are shared among donors.

This CDR3 region has 15 residues. Germline-derived CDR1 and CDR2 are MGHRA and YSYEKL. V was pared by 1 base and J by 2 bases, with 5 bases of the junction left unmatched. Assay execution proceeded at the deep level. The repertoire was sequenced with immunoSEQ multiplex PCR; TCRdb's copy has only in-frame clones and lacks some. Of some 2,000,000 clones listed, about 95% were seen once; the top ten hold more than 0.95%. Specimen: naive CD8+ T cells sorted from blood. This chain uses TRBV4-1 with TRBJ2-7; TRBD2 aligns across 7 bases. The clonotype comes from a man between 18 and 35 years old in good health. The CDR3 reads CASSQGAGVAYEQYF. DNA for the CDR3: TGCGCCAGCAGCCAAGGGGCGGGAGTGGCCTACGAGCAGTACTTC.